This T cell receptor beta chain was observed in a study of OX40 agonist ivuxolimab in advanced cancers. For context, the study as a whole: Ivuxolimab was an agonistic, fully human IgG2 monoclonal antibody directed against OX40 (CD134), a costimulatory receptor. Intravenous ivuxolimab was administered to patients every 2 weeks at six dose levels: 0.01, 0.1, 0.3, 1.5, 3 and 10 mg/kg. Of the roughly 50 dose-escalation patients, hepatocellular carcinoma was present in around 20, melanoma in approximately 15, renal cell carcinoma in 9 and head and neck cancer in 9. The dose-escalation cohort was around 83% male with a mean age of roughly 60 years, ranging from roughly 20 to 80. Patients were allowed to have had prior anti-PD-1, anti-PD-L1 or anti-CTLA-4 therapy, and less than 45% of the dose-escalation patients had previously received checkpoint inhibitors. Partial responses occurred in three dose-escalation patients, of whom one had hepatocellular carcinoma and two had cutaneous melanoma. Peripheral TCRbeta sequencing aimed to test whether ivuxolimab altered TCR sequence diversity and caused clonal T-cell expansion. The paper covers the monotherapy dose-escalation part of the phase I ivuxolimab trial, which included N of about 50 patients. The investigation overall reported the following: The antigen specificity of the peripheral T cells that underwent clonal expansion was not determined. Low levels of normalized T-cell clonal expansion were also seen in some patients who did not respond. In the 0.1-3.0 mg/kg groups, partial responders were among the patients with the lowest normalized peripheral clonal expansion, particularly in CD8+ T cells. At doses of 0.1 to 3.0 mg/kg, clonal expansion of both CD4+ and CD8+ T cells in blood was seen between baseline and week 6. After ivuxolimab, CD8+ T cells had more expanded clones than CD4+ T cells on average.

Genomic DNA was isolated from the sorted cells so that the TCRbeta CDR3 region could be sequenced. The immunoSEQ Assay was used for sequencing of TCRbeta CDR3 regions. This is the immuneACCESS table as TCRdb keeps it, with only in-frame sequences that have V and J called. A part of the clones is gone; compared with another copy, unresolved V genes explain less than half, and the rest is unexplained. The sample table lists about 62,000 clones, around 85% of them with a count of one. Over 3.5% of the sample is in the top ten clones. Details on this clone: This clone's antigen is unknown. No clone much larger than this one lies a single base away; base qualities are absent.

The trial excluded patients who had a history of autoimmune disease or were on systemic immunosuppression. Peripheral blood for TCR sequencing was drawn from every dose cohort at baseline, at cycle 4 day 1 and at cycle 7 day 1. The samples were taken from a phase I, first-in-human, multicenter, open-label dose-escalation trial of ivuxolimab. The trial enrolled adults with locally advanced or metastatic head and neck squamous cell, hepatocellular, melanoma or renal cell carcinoma. CD4+ and CD8+ T cells were sorted separately from peripheral blood before TCR sequencing. The clonotype comes from an adult with an advanced solid tumor such as melanoma, head and neck, liver or kidney cancer. The material was CD4+ or CD8+ T cells sorted from blood, obtained in a trial of the OX40 agonist ivuxolimab.

The DNA reads as follows: TGTGCCAGTAGTATTCGTTTGTACAGGGGGGGCAATCAGCCCCAGCATTTT. This sequence encodes CASSIRLYRGGNQPQHF. This chain joins TRBV19 to TRBJ1-5; 8 bases in between match TRBD1. V and J are trimmed by 3 bases and 2 bases, and the gene matches miss 9 bases of the junction. The germline V gene (reference sequence) specifies LNHDA as CDR1 and SQIVND as CDR2. The CDR3 starts with the cysteine, ends with the phenylalanine, and has 17 residues. Solely the CDR3 DNA is kept, with 51 bases framed from the first base.